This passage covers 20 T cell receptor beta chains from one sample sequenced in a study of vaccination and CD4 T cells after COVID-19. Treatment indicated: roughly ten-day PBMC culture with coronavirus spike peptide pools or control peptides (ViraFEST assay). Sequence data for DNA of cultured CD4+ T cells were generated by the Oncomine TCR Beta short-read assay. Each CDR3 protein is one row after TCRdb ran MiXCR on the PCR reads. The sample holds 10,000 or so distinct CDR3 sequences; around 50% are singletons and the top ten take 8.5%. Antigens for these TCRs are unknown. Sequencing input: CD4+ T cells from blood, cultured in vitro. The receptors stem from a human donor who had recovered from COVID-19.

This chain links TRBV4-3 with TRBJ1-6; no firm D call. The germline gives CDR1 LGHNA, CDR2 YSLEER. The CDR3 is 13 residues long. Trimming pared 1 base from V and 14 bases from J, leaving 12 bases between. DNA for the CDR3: TGCGCCAGCAGCCAAGGATCCCTAAGCACCCTCCACTTT. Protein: CASSQGSLSTLHF.

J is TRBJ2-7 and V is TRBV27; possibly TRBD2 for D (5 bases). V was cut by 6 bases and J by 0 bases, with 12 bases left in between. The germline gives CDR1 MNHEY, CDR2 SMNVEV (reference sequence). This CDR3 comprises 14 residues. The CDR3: CASSLTRVSYEQYF. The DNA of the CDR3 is TGTGCCAGCAGCCTCACTAGGGTCTCCTACGAGCAGTACTTC.

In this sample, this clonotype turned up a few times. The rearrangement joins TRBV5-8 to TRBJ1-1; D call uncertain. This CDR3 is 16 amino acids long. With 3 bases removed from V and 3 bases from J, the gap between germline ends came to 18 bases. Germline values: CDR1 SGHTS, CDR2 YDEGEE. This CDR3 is CASSSSGGLADTEAFF. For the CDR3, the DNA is TGTGCCAGCAGCTCATCTGGTGGTTTGGCGGACACTGAAGCTTTCTTT.

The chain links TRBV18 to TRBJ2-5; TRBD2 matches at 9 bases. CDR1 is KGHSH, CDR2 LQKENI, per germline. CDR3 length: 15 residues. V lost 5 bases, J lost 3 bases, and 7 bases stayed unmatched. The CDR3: CASSSGLAVEETQYF. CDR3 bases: TGTGCCAGCTCATCGGGACTAGCAGTCGAAGAGACCCAGTACTTC.

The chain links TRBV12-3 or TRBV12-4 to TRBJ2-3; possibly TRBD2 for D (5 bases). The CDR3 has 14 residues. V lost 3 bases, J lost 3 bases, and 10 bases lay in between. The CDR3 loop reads CASSLTIFTDTQYF. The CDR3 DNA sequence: TGTGCCAGCAGTTTGACTATATTTACAGATACGCAGTATTTT.

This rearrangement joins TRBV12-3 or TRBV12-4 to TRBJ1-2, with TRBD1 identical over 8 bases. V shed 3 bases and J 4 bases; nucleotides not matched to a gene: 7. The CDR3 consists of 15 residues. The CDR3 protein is CASSLEAGGFYGYTF. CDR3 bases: TGTGCCAGCAGTTTGGAGGCAGGGGGCTTCTATGGCTACACCTTC.

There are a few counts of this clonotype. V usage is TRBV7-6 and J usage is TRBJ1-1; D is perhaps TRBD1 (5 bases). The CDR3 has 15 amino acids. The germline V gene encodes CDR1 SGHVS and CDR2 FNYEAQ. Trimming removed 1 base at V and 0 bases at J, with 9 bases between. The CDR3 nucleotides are TGTGCCAGCAGCTTAGGGGGGAGAATGAACACTGAAGCTTTCTTT. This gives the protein CASSLGGRMNTEAFF.

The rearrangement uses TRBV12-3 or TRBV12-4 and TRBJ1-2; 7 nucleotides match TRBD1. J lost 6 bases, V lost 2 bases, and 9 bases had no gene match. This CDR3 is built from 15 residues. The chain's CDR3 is CASSLTRGALDGYTF. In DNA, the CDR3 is TGTGCCAGCAGTTTAACCAGGGGGGCTTTGGATGGCTACACCTTC.

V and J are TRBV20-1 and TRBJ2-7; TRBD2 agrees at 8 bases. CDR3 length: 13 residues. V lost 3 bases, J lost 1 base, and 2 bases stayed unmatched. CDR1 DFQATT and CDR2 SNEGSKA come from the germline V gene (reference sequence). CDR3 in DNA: TGCAGTGCTAGTACGGGGGGGTCCTACGAGCAGTACTTC. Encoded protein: CSASTGGSYEQYF.

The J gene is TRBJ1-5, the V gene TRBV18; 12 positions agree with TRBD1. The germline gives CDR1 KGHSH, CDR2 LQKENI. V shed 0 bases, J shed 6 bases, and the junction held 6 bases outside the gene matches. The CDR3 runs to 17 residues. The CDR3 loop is CASSPPRGTGGGQPQHF. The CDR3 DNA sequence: TGTGCCAGCTCACCACCGAGGGGGACAGGGGGCGGTCAGCCCCAGCATTTT.

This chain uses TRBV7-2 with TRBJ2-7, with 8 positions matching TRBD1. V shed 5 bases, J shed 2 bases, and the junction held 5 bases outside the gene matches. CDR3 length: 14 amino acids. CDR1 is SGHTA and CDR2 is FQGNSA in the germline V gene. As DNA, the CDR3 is TGTGCCAGCAGCCACAAGGGACAGGCCTACGAGCAGTACTTC. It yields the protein CASSHKGQAYEQYF.

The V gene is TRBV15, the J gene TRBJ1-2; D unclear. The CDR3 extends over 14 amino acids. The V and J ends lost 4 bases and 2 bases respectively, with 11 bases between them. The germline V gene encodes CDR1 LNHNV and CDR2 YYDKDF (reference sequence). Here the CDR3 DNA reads TGTGCCACCAGCACCCCCCGGCCAAACTATGGCTACACCTTC. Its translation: CATSTPRPNYGYTF.

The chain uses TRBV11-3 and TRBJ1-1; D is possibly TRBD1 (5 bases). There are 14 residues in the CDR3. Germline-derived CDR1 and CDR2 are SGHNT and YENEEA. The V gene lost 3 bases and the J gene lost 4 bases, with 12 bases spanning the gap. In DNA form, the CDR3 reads TGTGCCAGCAGCTTTCGGGGGGGGACCACTGAAGCTTTCTTT. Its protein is CASSFRGGTTEAFF. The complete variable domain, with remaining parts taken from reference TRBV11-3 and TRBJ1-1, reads EAGVVQSPRYKIIEKKQPVAFWCNPISGHNTLYWYLQNLGQGPELLIRYENEEAVDDSQLPKDRFSAERLKGVDSTLKIQPAELGDSAVYLCASSFRGGTTEAFFGQGTRLTVV.

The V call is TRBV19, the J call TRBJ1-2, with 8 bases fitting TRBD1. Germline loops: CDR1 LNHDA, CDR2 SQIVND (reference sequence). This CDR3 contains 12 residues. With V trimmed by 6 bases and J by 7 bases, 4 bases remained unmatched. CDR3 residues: CASRTGQGGYTF. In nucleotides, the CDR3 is TGTGCCAGTAGAACCGGACAGGGTGGCTACACCTTC.

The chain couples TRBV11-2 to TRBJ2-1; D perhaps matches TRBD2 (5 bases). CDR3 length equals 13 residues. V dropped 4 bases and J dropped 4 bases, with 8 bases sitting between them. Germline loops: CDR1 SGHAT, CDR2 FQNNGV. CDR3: CASSSSRYNEQFF. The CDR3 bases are TGTGCCAGCAGCTCTAGCCGGTACAATGAGCAGTTCTTC.

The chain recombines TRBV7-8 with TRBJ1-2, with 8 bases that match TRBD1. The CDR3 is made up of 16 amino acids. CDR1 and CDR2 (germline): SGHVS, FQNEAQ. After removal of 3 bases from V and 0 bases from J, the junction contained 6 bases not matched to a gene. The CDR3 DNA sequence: TGTGCCAGCAGCTTGGCTCAGGGGGCCACTAACTATGGCTACACCTTC. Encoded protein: CASSLAQGATNYGYTF.

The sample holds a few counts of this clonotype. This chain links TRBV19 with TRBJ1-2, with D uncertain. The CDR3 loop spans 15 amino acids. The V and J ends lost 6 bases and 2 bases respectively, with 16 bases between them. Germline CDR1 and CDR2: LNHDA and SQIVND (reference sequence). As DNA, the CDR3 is TGTGCCAGTAGCCGTCCTGGCCGGAGAAACTATGGCTACACCTTC. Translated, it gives CASSRPGRRNYGYTF.

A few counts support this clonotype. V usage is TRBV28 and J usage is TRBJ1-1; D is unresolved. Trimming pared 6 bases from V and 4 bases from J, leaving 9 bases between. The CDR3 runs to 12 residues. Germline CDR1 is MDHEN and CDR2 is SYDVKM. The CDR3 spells CASSELVTEAFF. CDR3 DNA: TGTGCCAGCAGCGAATTGGTCACTGAAGCTTTCTTT.

CDR3 sequence: CAWSGGIHYGYTF. Here the CDR3 DNA reads TGTGCCTGGAGTGGGGGGATCCACTATGGCTACACCTTC. This chain links TRBV30 with TRBJ1-2; D possibly corresponds to TRBD1 (5 bases). V was trimmed by 1 base and J by 3 bases, leaving 9 bases between them. The V gene's germline CDR1 is GTSNPN and CDR2 SVGIG (reference sequence). CDR3 size: 13 residues.

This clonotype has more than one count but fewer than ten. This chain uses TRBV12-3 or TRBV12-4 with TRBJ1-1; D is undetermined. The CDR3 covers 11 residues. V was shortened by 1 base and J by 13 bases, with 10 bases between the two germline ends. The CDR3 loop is CASSLGTSDFF. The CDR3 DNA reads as TGTGCCAGCAGTTTAGGGACGAGCGATTTCTTT.